This T cell receptor (beta chain) was identified in a study of blood T cell repertoires in COVID-19. The wider study: The origin of the acute and convalescent COVID-19 samples was the United States, Italy and Spain. PBMCs, B-cell-depleted T cells, or T cells were the source of the cDNA or gDNA that made up the material.

With V trimmed by 8 bases and J by 10 bases, 6 bases remained unmatched. Germline V lookup: CDR1 LGHDT, CDR2 YNNKEL (reference sequence). CDR3 size: 13 residues. Original handling: The assay estimated nucleated cells by amplifying reference gene primers. TCRdb keeps only in-frame clones here, not all; method: immunoSEQ multiplex PCR. D and trimming were read from the DNA, whereas the V and J calls and clone size are those reported in that table. The sample lists about 84,000 clones, 70% to 90% occurring once. Source material: peripheral blood. The sequence was obtained from a man older than 75 with active or convalescent COVID-19. The gene calls are TRBV3-1 (or the pseudogene TRBV3-2) and TRBJ2-1, with 12 positions matching TRBD2. This chain's CDR3 is CASAPSGRGEQFF. CDR3 coding DNA: TGTGCCAGCGCACCTAGCGGGAGGGGGGAGCAGTTCTTC.